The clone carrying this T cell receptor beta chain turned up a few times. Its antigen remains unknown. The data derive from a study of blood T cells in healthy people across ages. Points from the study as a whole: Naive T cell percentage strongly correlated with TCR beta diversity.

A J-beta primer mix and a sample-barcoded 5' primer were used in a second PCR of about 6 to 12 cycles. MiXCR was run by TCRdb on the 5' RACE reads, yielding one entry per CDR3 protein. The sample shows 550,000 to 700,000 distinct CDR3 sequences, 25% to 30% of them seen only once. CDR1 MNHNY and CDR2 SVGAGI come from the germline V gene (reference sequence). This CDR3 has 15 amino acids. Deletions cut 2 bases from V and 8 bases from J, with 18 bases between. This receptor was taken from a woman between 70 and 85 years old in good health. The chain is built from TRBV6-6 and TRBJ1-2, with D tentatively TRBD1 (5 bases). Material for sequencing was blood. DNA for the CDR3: TGTGCCAGCAGTTACACCAGGGACTCCCCTGGGGGCTACACCTTC. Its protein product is CASSYTRDSPGGYTF.